One and the same sample provided the 24 T cell receptor beta chains below, sequenced in a study of blood T cell repertoires in COVID-19. Method: immunoSEQ multiplex PCR; TCRdb's copy keeps in-frame clones and lacks some. In the table there are about 140,000 clones, approximately 89% of which are singletons. Material for sequencing was peripheral blood. The source is a woman aged 50 to 65 with acute or convalescent COVID-19.

This clone has a single count. The CDR3, as DNA: TGCGCCAGCAGCCAAGATTCACATACGGGGAGGAGAACCCAGTACTTC. Translating it yields CASSQDSHTGRRTQYF. The chain uses TRBV4-1 and TRBJ2-5; possibly TRBD2 for D (6 bases). Trimming shortened V by 0 bases and J by 8 bases, and 19 bases separated the two germline ends. CDR1 is MGHRA and CDR2 is YSYEKL in the germline V gene. The CDR3 is 16 amino acids.

In its sample, this clone was seen a few times. The V gene is TRBV3-1 (or the pseudogene TRBV3-2), the J gene TRBJ2-5, with 11 bases fitting TRBD2. Trimming removed 4 bases from V and 5 bases from J; junction bases left unmatched: 3. CDR3 length: 14 residues. CDR1 LGHDT and CDR2 YNNKEL come from the germline V gene (reference sequence). The CDR3: CASSPTSGKETQYF. The CDR3 DNA is TGTGCCAGCAGCCCGACTAGCGGGAAGGAGACCCAGTACTTC.

A few counts support this clone. This rearrangement joins TRBV24-1 to TRBJ2-5, with 8 bases that match TRBD1. Unmatched junction bases numbered 6, after V lost 9 bases and J lost 4 bases. The germline CDR1 and CDR2 sequences are KGHDR and SFDVKD. The CDR3 runs to 13 residues. The CDR3 sequence: CATAETGAETQYF. CDR3 sequence (DNA): TGTGCCACCGCGGAGACAGGGGCAGAGACCCAGTACTTC.

This clone came up once. This chain connects TRBV5-1 to TRBJ1-4; D gene unclear. This CDR3 is built from 13 residues. In germline, CDR1 is SGHRS, CDR2 YFSETQ. The V and J ends lost 2 bases and 8 bases respectively, with 10 bases between them. Written as DNA, the CDR3 is TGCGCCAGCAGCTTAACAGTAGGAGAAAAACTGTTTTTT. This encodes CASSLTVGEKLFF.

The V and J genes are TRBV3-1 (or the pseudogene TRBV3-2) and TRBJ2-7; D gene uncertain. Trimming cost V 1 base and J 6 bases, with 7 bases left between them. This CDR3 spans 12 amino acids. CDR1 and CDR2 from the germline V gene are LGHDT and YNNKEL (reference sequence). The chain's CDR3 is CASSQVTGEQYF. Written as DNA, the CDR3 is TGTGCCAGCAGCCAAGTAACCGGCGAGCAGTACTTC.

The J gene is TRBJ2-3, the V gene TRBV2, with TRBD1 as a possible D gene (5 bases). Germline-derived CDR1 and CDR2 are SNHLY and FYNNEI. This CDR3 contains 17 residues. V lost 8 bases, J lost 0 bases, and 21 bases lay in between. For the CDR3, the DNA is TGTGCCAGCGTAGGGTTAAAGACAGACCCTAGCACAGATACGCAGTATTTT. Its protein is CASVGLKTDPSTDTQYF.

The V gene is TRBV18, the J gene TRBJ2-7; 8 positions agree with TRBD2. This CDR3 spans 15 amino acids. Germline lookup yields CDR1 KGHSH and CDR2 LQKENI. V lost 2 bases to trimming and J lost 3 bases; unmatched junction nucleotides: 6. CDR3 nucleotide sequence: TGTGCCAGCTCACCAGCGGGGGGCGCCGGCTACGAGCAGTACTTC. Translated, it gives CASSPAGGAGYEQYF.

V and J are TRBV9 and TRBJ2-2; TRBD1 matches at 8 bases. Germline V gives CDR1 SGDLS, CDR2 YYNGEE. There are 14 residues in the CDR3. Germline trimming cut 5 bases from V and 0 bases from J; bases unmatched to any gene: 0. The CDR3 here is CASRTGANTGELFF. CDR3 DNA: TGTGCCAGCAGGACAGGGGCGAACACCGGGGAGCTGTTTTTT.

This clone was seen a handful of times. The chain is built from TRBV9 and TRBJ1-6; a possible D gene is TRBD1 (5 bases). This CDR3 is built from 14 residues. V was trimmed by 0 bases and J by 8 bases, leaving 9 bases between them. CDR1 is SGDLS, CDR2 YYNGEE, per germline. CDR3 in amino acids: CASSVVGVDSPLHF. The CDR3 DNA follows: TGTGCCAGCAGCGTAGTAGGGGTGGATTCACCCCTCCACTTT.

The chain links TRBV27 to TRBJ1-1, with D perhaps TRBD1 (5 bases). The CDR3 loop spans 14 amino acids. The germline CDR1 and CDR2 sequences are MNHEY and SMNVEV (reference sequence). V was clipped by 0 bases and J by 7 bases, with 12 bases between them. The chain's CDR3 is CASSLSGAHLEAFF. The CDR3 bases are TGTGCCAGCAGTTTATCAGGGGCCCACCTTGAAGCTTTCTTT.

V is TRBV3-1 (or the pseudogene TRBV3-2) and J is TRBJ1-2; D ambiguous. CDR1 is LGHDT, CDR2 YNNKEL, per germline (reference sequence). The CDR3 totals 13 residues. Trimming removed 2 bases from V and 8 bases from J, with 12 bases in between. The CDR3 DNA reads TGTGCCAGCAGCCAAACTCGTCATTTAGGCTACACCTTC. It translates to CASSQTRHLGYTF.

The chain uses TRBV5-1 and TRBJ1-3; D ambiguous. CDR1 is SGHRS and CDR2 is YFSETQ in the germline V gene. V was shortened by 0 bases and J by 7 bases, with 20 bases between the two germline ends. The CDR3 is made up of 17 amino acids. The CDR3 reads CASSLEARSRRGNTIYF. The CDR3 DNA reads as TGCGCCAGCAGCTTGGAAGCGCGCTCGCGCAGAGGGAACACCATATATTTT.

The chain recombines TRBV7-9 with TRBJ2-3; the match to TRBD1 covers 8 bases. The CDR3 consists of 14 residues. Losses at the gene ends were 4 bases for V and 6 bases for J; bases not matched to a gene: 6. Germline assignment: CDR1 SEHNR and CDR2 FQNEAQ (reference sequence). CDR3 residues: CASSSGQGTDTQYF. The CDR3 DNA is TGTGCCAGCAGCTCAGGACAGGGTACGGATACGCAGTATTTT.

This clone was counted a single time. The V gene is TRBV5-5, the J gene TRBJ2-7, with D uncertain. Germline assignment: CDR1 SGHKS and CDR2 YYEKEE (reference sequence). The V and J ends lost 0 bases and 1 base respectively, with 5 bases between them. This CDR3 spans 13 amino acids. The DNA of the CDR3 is TGTGCCAGCAGCTTGGTCGGGTCCTACGAGCAGTACTTC. This codes for CASSLVGSYEQYF.

This chain links TRBV12-3 or TRBV12-4 with TRBJ2-7; 9 nucleotides match TRBD2. The CDR3 length is 12 residues. Germline trimming cut 6 bases from V and 3 bases from J; bases unmatched to any gene: 0. Written as DNA, the CDR3 is TGTGCCAGCAGGACTAGCGGCTACGAGCAGTACTTC. It codes for CASRTSGYEQYF.

CDR3 in DNA: TGTGCCAGCGGACAGGGGCGTTACCAAAACGAGCAGTACTTC. Translated, it gives CASGQGRYQNEQYF. The chain carries TRBV2 and TRBJ2-7; 9 bases are shared with TRBD1. The CDR3 consists of 14 residues. Germline CDR1 is SNHLY and CDR2 is FYNNEI. V was pared by 8 bases and J by 5 bases, with 10 bases of the junction left unmatched.

The J gene is TRBJ2-1, the V gene TRBV5-4; 7 bases align to TRBD2. This CDR3 is 15 amino acids long. Per germline, CDR1 SGHNT and CDR2 YYREEE (reference sequence). With V trimmed by 1 base and J by 2 bases, 3 bases remained unmatched. The CDR3 loop is CASSLTGGAYNEQFF. DNA of the CDR3: TGTGCCAGCAGCTTGACTGGGGGGGCCTACAATGAGCAGTTCTTC.

The rearrangement uses TRBV5-1 and TRBJ2-2; no firm D call. Per the germline V gene, CDR1 is SGHRS and CDR2 is YFSETQ. The CDR3 is 12 residues long. V lost 5 bases and J lost 1, with 3 bases in between. CDR3 sequence (DNA): TGCGCCAGCAGTCAGAACACCGGGGAGCTGTTTTTT. It translates to CASSQNTGELFF.

This sequence joins TRBV2 and TRBJ2-7, with 7 bases lining up with TRBD2. Germline V CDR1 and CDR2: SNHLY, FYNNEI. The V gene end was trimmed by 9 bases and the J gene end by 1 base; junction bases not matched to a gene: 9. This CDR3 region has 14 residues. The CDR3, as DNA: TGTGCCAGTAAGACTAGCCAAGGGTCCTACGAGCAGTACTTC. This translates into CASKTSQGSYEQYF.

The genes are TRBV6-5 and TRBJ2-7; 12 nucleotides agree with TRBD2. In germline, CDR1 is MNHEY, CDR2 SVGAGI. The CDR3 totals 15 residues. The V and J ends lost 10 bases and 1 base, in that order; junction bases with no gene match: 8. The CDR3 is CATRTSGILSYEQYF. DNA for the CDR3: TGTGCCACCAGGACTAGCGGGATTTTGTCCTACGAGCAGTACTTC.

The V gene is TRBV19, the J gene TRBJ1-6; no clear D. V lost 5 bases, J lost 11 bases, and 16 bases lay in between. The germline gives CDR1 LNHDA, CDR2 SQIVND (reference sequence). The CDR3 loop spans 14 amino acids. The CDR3 coding sequence is TGTGCCAGTAGTCCGGAGGCGTGGAGGCCACCCCTCCACTTT. It specifies CASSPEAWRPPLHF.

This chain connects TRBV7-9 to TRBJ2-7; 7 nucleotides match TRBD1. V gave up 4 bases and J gave up 2 bases; unmatched junction bases: 11. There are 16 residues in the CDR3. From germline, CDR1 is SEHNR and CDR2 FQNEAQ (reference sequence). The chain's CDR3 is CASSSDIRDSPYEQYF. Written as DNA, the CDR3 is TGTGCCAGCAGCTCAGATATCCGGGACAGTCCCTACGAGCAGTACTTC. The entire variable domain, with the rest obtained from reference TRBV7-9 and TRBJ2-7, is as follows: DTGVSQNPRHKITKRGQNVTFRCDPISEHNRLYWYRQTLGQGPEFLTYFQNEAQLEKSRLLSDRFSAERPKGSFSTLEIQRTEQGDSAMYLCASSSDIRDSPYEQYFGPGTRLTVT.

This chain links TRBV3-1 (or the pseudogene TRBV3-2) with TRBJ1-4, with TRBD1 as a possible D gene (5 bases). Germline V CDR1 and CDR2: LGHDT, YNNKEL (reference sequence). The CDR3 is made up of 13 amino acids. Trimming pared 0 bases from V and 7 bases from J, leaving 6 bases between. The CDR3 sequence is CASSQEGVEKLFF. DNA for the CDR3: TGTGCCAGCAGCCAAGAAGGGGTTGAAAAACTGTTTTTT.

The chain has TRBV5-1 and TRBJ1-5; possibly TRBD1 for D (5 bases). The length of the CDR3 is 13 residues. V lost 4 bases to trimming and J lost 2 bases, with 7 bases between them. CDR1 and CDR2 from the germline V gene are SGHRS and YFSETQ. CDR3 in DNA: TGCGCCAGCAGCCCGGGGGGCAATCAGCCCCAGCATTTT. It yields the protein CASSPGGNQPQHF.